This T cell receptor (beta chain) is drawn from a study of control samples from healthy donors and cancer patients. The germline V and J ends were trimmed by 0 bases and 16 bases, with 14 bases remaining between them. Germline-derived CDR1 and CDR2 are SGHRS and YFSETQ. The CDR3 is 12 residues long. This table comes from immunoSEQ multiplex PCR, and its TCRdb copy is limited to in-frame clones, with some not included. The table has 200,000 or so clones, roughly 94% seen once. Sequencing was done on a sample of blood. This chain uses TRBV5-1 with TRBJ2-1, with D tentatively TRBD2 (5 bases). The TCR sequence derives from a man over 45 in good health. CDR3 in DNA: TGCGCCAGCAGCTTGGGTGACGAGGGTTCTTTCTTC. Translated, it gives CASSLGDEGSFF. The variable domain in full, with the rest retrieved from reference TRBV5-1 and TRBJ2-1, is KAGVTQTPRYLIKTRGQQVTLSCSPISGHRSVSWYQQTPGQGLQFLFEYFSETQRNKGNFPGRFSGRQFSNSRSEMNVSTLELGDSALYLCASSLGDEGSFFGPGTRLTVL.